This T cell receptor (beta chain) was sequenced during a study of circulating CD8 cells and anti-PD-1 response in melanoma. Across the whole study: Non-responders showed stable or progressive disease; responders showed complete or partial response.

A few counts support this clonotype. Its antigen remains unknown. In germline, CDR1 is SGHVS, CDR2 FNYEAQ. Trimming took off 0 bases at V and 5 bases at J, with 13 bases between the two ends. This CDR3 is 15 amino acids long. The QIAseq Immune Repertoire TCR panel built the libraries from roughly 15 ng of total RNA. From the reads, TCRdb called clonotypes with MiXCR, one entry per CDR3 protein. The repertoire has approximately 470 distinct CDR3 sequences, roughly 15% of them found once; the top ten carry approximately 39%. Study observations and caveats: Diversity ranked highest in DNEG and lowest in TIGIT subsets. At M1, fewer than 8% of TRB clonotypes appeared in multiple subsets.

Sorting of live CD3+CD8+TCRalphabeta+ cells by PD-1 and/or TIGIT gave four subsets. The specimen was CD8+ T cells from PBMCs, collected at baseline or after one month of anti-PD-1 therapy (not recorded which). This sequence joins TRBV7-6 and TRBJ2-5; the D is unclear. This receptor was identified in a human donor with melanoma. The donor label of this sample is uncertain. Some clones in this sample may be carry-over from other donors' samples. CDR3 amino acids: CASSLALQPGETQYF. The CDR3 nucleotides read TGTGCCAGCAGCTTAGCCCTCCAGCCTGGGGAGACCCAGTACTTC.